Each of the 32 T cell receptor beta chains below was sequenced from the same sample in a study of cytomegalovirus exposure and HLA in healthy donors (dated by TCRdb to about 2017). The receptor library was made with the immunoSEQ multiplex PCR assay. For the multiplex PCR, a mixture combining 60 forward primers for TCR Vbeta segments and 13 reverse primers for TCR Jbeta segments was used. In its TCRdb copy, this immuneACCESS table keeps in-frame sequences only and misses some clones. Where compared with another copy, unresolved V genes explain less than half of these, and the others have no known cause. This sample has some 200,000 clones in its table, and roughly 74% of those were observed once. Approximately 2.9% of the sample is in the top ten clones. Sequenced: PBMCs. These TCRs come from a female donor in good health and CMV-seronegative.

The chain uses TRBV5-4 and TRBJ2-5; D is perhaps TRBD1 (6 bases). The length of the CDR3 is 16 residues. V was shortened by 0 bases and J by 5 bases, with 17 bases between the two germline ends. The germline gives CDR1 SGHNT, CDR2 YYREEE (reference sequence). The CDR3 sequence: CASSLAPGQAEETQYF. The CDR3 DNA follows: TGTGCCAGCAGCTTGGCCCCGGGACAAGCAGAGGAGACCCAGTACTTC. The full variable domain, completed using reference TRBV5-4 and TRBJ2-5, is ETGVTQSPTHLIKTRGQQVTLRCSSQSGHNTVSWYQQALGQGPQFIFQYYREEENGRGNFPPRFSGLQFPNYSSELNVNALELDDSALYLCASSLAPGQAEETQYFGPGTRLLVL.

The CDR3, as DNA: TGTGCCAGCAGCGTAGGTCGGTCCGGGACTGAAGCTTTCTTT. Translating it yields CASSVGRSGTEAFF. The chain recombines TRBV9 with TRBJ1-1, with unresolved D. The V gene's germline CDR1 is SGDLS and CDR2 YYNGEE. Trimming cost V 0 bases and J 5 bases, with 11 bases left between them. The CDR3 length is 14 residues.

The chain uses TRBV28 and TRBJ1-2; D might be TRBD1 (5 bases). This CDR3 comprises 12 residues. Germline V gene lookup returns CDR1 MDHEN and CDR2 SYDVKM. V was cut by 6 bases and J by 8 bases, with 13 bases left in between. The CDR3 here is CASSSRGLGYTF. The CDR3, as DNA: TGTGCCAGCAGCTCCCGGGGGTTGGGCTACACCTTC.

This clone was counted between two and nine times. This chain joins TRBV25-1 and TRBJ2-1, with TRBD2 matching 8 bases. Germline values: CDR1 MGHDK, CDR2 SYGVNS. The CDR3 covers 17 residues. Trimming took 3 bases from V and 5 from J; bases not matched to a gene: 12. The CDR3 spells CASSDTPVAGGNNEQFF. In DNA form, the CDR3 reads TGTGCCAGCAGTGATACCCCCGTGGCGGGGGGCAACAATGAGCAGTTCTTC.

The CDR3 loop is CASSFKSGHRNTEAFF. The CDR3 DNA reads as TGTGCCAGCAGCTTTAAATCAGGGCACCGGAACACTGAAGCTTTCTTT. The chain is built from TRBV11-3 and TRBJ1-1, with D tentatively TRBD1 (5 bases). Deletions cut 3 bases from V and 1 base from J, with 15 bases between. The germline V gene encodes CDR1 SGHNT and CDR2 YENEEA. This CDR3 comprises 16 residues.

V is TRBV5-1 and J is TRBJ2-5; the D gene is possibly TRBD1 (6 bases). V was shortened by 0 bases and J by 2 bases, with 17 bases between the two germline ends. CDR3 length equals 17 residues. CDR1 and CDR2 (germline): SGHRS, YFSETQ. Here the CDR3 DNA reads TGCGCCAGCAGCTTGGCAGGACGCAGGGGTGGGCAAGAGACCCAGTACTTC. Protein sequence: CASSLAGRRGGQETQYF.

V and J are TRBV7-2 and TRBJ2-1, with D uncertain. Germline V gene data show CDR1 as SGHTA and CDR2 as FQGNSA. The CDR3 loop spans 16 amino acids. Trimming took 5 bases from V and 0 from J, leaving 14 bases between them. The CDR3 sequence is CASSPVVGRSYNEQFF. The CDR3 DNA sequence: TGTGCCAGCAGCCCAGTGGTGGGCCGCTCCTACAATGAGCAGTTCTTC. Drawing the rest from reference TRBV7-2 and TRBJ2-1, the complete variable domain is GAGVSQSPSNKVTEKGKDVELRCDPISGHTALYWYRQSLGQGLEFLIYFQGNSAPDKSGLPSDRFSAERTGGSVSTLTIQRTQQEDSAVYLCASSPVVGRSYNEQFFGPGTRLTVL.

The J gene is TRBJ1-6, the V gene TRBV5-4; the match to TRBD1 covers 9 bases. Germline V gives CDR1 SGHNT, CDR2 YYREEE (reference sequence). J gave up 8 bases and V 3 bases, and 3 bases lay outside the gene matches. This CDR3 region has 14 residues. The DNA for the CDR3 is TGTGCCAGCAGCTACAGGGGGCCTGATTCACCCCTCCACTTT. It is translated as CASSYRGPDSPLHF. Complete variable domain (other parts from reference TRBV5-4 and TRBJ1-6): ETGVTQSPTHLIKTRGQQVTLRCSSQSGHNTVSWYQQALGQGPQFIFQYYREEENGRGNFPPRFSGLQFPNYSSELNVNALELDDSALYLCASSYRGPDSPLHFGNGTRLTVT.

The chain employs TRBV2 and TRBJ2-3; D gene ambiguous. CDR1 and CDR2 from the germline V gene are SNHLY and FYNNEI. The CDR3 has 13 amino acids. Trimming removed 1 base from V and 10 bases from J, with 12 bases in between. The DNA of the CDR3 is TGTGCCAGCAGTGAAGGGCTCGCCCTCGCGCAGTATTTT. As protein: CASSEGLALAQYF.

The genes are TRBV19 and TRBJ2-1, with TRBD2 matching 7 bases. CDR1 is LNHDA and CDR2 is SQIVND in the germline V gene (reference sequence). The CDR3 is made up of 15 amino acids. V was clipped by 6 bases and J by 0 bases; unmatched bases: 5. CDR3 loop: CASRPQRGSYNEQFF. DNA of the CDR3: TGTGCCAGTAGGCCCCAGCGGGGCTCCTACAATGAGCAGTTCTTC.

This clone was counted only a few times. This rearrangement joins TRBV4-2 to TRBJ2-1; 7 positions agree with TRBD2. The germline V gene has CDR1 LGHNA and CDR2 YNFKEQ. CDR3 size: 16 residues. After removal of 0 bases from V and 4 bases from J, the junction contained 6 bases not matched to a gene. CDR3 DNA: TGTGCCAGCAGCCAAGAGTCCGTCGGGGGGTACAATGAGCAGTTCTTC. It yields the protein CASSQESVGGYNEQFF.

The CDR3 here is CASSRLVEGGRDTQYF. Written as DNA, the CDR3 is TGTGCCAGCTCGAGGCTAGTCGAGGGAGGTAGAGATACGCAGTATTTT. J is TRBJ2-3 and V is TRBV28, with a weak D call TRBD2 (6 bases). Trimming removed 8 bases from V and 5 bases from J, with 23 bases in between. This CDR3 is 16 amino acids long. Germline CDR1 and CDR2: MDHEN and SYDVKM.

The genes are TRBV7-3 and TRBJ2-1, with TRBD2 matching 11 bases. Germline V gives CDR1 SGHTA, CDR2 FQGTGA. This CDR3 is 16 amino acids long. With V trimmed by 5 bases and J by 10 bases, 13 bases remained unmatched. CDR3 in amino acids: CASSPNPPTSGEEQFF. The CDR3, as DNA: TGTGCCAGCAGCCCCAACCCCCCGACTAGCGGGGAAGAGCAGTTCTTC.

V usage is TRBV4-2 and J usage is TRBJ2-5; maybe TRBD1 (5 bases). The last part of the DNA fits TRBJ2-7 better; the J call may be wrong. The CDR3 sequence is 15 residues long. Germline lookup yields CDR1 LGHNA and CDR2 YNFKEQ. As DNA, the CDR3 is TGTGCCAGCAGCCAAGCGTGGCAGGGTCCCTACGAGCAGTACTTC. As protein: CASSQAWQGPYEQYF.

CDR3 amino acids: CASRTTGTGSEKLFF. CDR3 nucleotides: TGCGCCAGCAGAACAACCGGGACAGGGAGTGAAAAACTGTTTTTT. The chain uses TRBV4-1 and TRBJ1-4; TRBD1 agrees at 9 bases. Looked up from germline, CDR1 is MGHRA and CDR2 is YSYEKL. Trimming cost V 6 bases and J 7 bases; bases outside gene matches: 9. The CDR3 consists of 15 residues.

The sample holds one count of this clone. V and J are TRBV7-6 and TRBJ2-7, with 10 nucleotides matching TRBD1. The germline V gene encodes CDR1 SGHVS and CDR2 FNYEAQ. V was clipped by 4 bases and J by 3 bases; unmatched bases: 6. The CDR3 consists of 15 residues. In DNA, the CDR3 is TGTGCCAGCAGCTCTAGACAGGGGGCCTACTACGAGCAGTACTTC. The encoded protein is CASSSRQGAYYEQYF.

The chain recombines TRBV14 with TRBJ2-7, with 7 bases lining up with TRBD1. The CDR3 runs to 17 residues. Germline values: CDR1 SGHDN, CDR2 FVKESK. The V segment lost 1 base and the J segment 0 bases; nucleotides outside the gene matches: 9. The CDR3 bases are TGTGCCAGCAGCCAAGGAATCGACAGGGCAAACTCCTACGAGCAGTACTTC. Translating gives CASSQGIDRANSYEQYF.

This rearrangement joins TRBV4-3 to TRBJ2-7; 7 bases fit TRBD1. V gave up 0 bases and J gave up 3 bases; unmatched junction bases: 8. The CDR3 covers 16 residues. The germline gives CDR1 LGHNA, CDR2 YSLEER. As DNA, the CDR3 is TGCGCCAGCAGCCAAGATCCGGGAACAGGGGTCTACGAGCAGTACTTC. Its translation is CASSQDPGTGVYEQYF.

The chain combines TRBV5-1 with TRBJ1-1; 8 nucleotides line up with TRBD1. The V and J ends lost 4 bases and 1 base, in that order; junction bases with no gene match: 3. Germline-derived CDR1 and CDR2 are SGHRS and YFSETQ. The CDR3 runs to 14 residues. The CDR3 loop is CASSVGQANTEAFF. The CDR3 DNA sequence: TGCGCCAGCAGCGTGGGACAGGCGAACACTGAAGCTTTCTTT.

The rearrangement joins TRBV5-1 to TRBJ2-7; perhaps TRBD1 as D (6 bases). Trimming cost V 0 bases and J 0 bases, with 10 bases left between them. In germline, CDR1 is SGHRS, CDR2 YFSETQ. CDR3 length: 15 amino acids. CDR3 sequence (DNA): TGCGCCAGCAGCTTGGAGGCCAGGGGCTCCTACGAGCAGTACTTC. It codes for CASSLEARGSYEQYF.

This clone was seen only once. The chain combines TRBV6-5 with TRBJ1-6; D is possibly TRBD1 (6 bases). V shed 4 bases and J shed 0 bases, with 10 bases lying between them. Germline CDR1 is MNHEY and CDR2 is SVGAGI. The CDR3 covers 16 residues. The CDR3 region has the DNA TGTGCCAGCAGTTCCACAGGGAGCTCCTATAATTCACCCCTCCACTTT. Amino acid sequence: CASSSTGSSYNSPLHF.

The CDR3 nucleotides are TGTGCCAGCAGCTTACTAGGTTTCTCGGGAAACACCATATATTTT. Translation gives CASSLLGFSGNTIYF. The V call is TRBV7-2, the J call TRBJ1-3; no reliable D call. The length of the CDR3 is 15 residues. Germline CDR1 and CDR2: SGHTA and FQGNSA. The ends were cut back, 2 bases at V and 4 bases at J, with 12 bases in the middle.

The chain is built from TRBV7-8 and TRBJ1-4; 9 bases fit TRBD1. The V gene end was trimmed by 3 bases and the J gene end by 8 bases; junction bases not matched to a gene: 7. Germline V lookup: CDR1 SGHVS, CDR2 FQNEAQ. The CDR3 consists of 15 residues. DNA for the CDR3: TGTGCCAGCAGCTTTGGACAGGGGCCTAGGGAAAAACTGTTTTTT. This gives the protein CASSFGQGPREKLFF.

The chain recombines TRBV5-1 with TRBJ1-2; no firm D call. This CDR3 spans 15 amino acids. V was shortened by 0 bases and J by 3 bases, with 12 bases between the two germline ends. Germline CDR1 reads SGHRS; CDR2 reads YFSETQ. CDR3 sequence (DNA): TGCGCCAGCAGCTTGGATACGGGGTTGGACTATGGCTACACCTTC. Translated: CASSLDTGLDYGYTF. Variable domain in full (rest from reference TRBV5-1 and TRBJ1-2): KAGVTQTPRYLIKTRGQQVTLSCSPISGHRSVSWYQQTPGQGLQFLFEYFSETQRNKGNFPGRFSGRQFSNSRSEMNVSTLELGDSALYLCASSLDTGLDYGYTFGSGTRLTVV.

This chain links TRBV9 with TRBJ2-1; D is possibly TRBD2 (6 bases). This CDR3 contains 15 residues. Between the trimmed V and J ends, which lost 0 bases and 6 bases, there was a span of 13 bases. The germline CDR1 and CDR2 sequences are SGDLS and YYNGEE. CDR3 residues: CASSVAGERRNEQFF. CDR3 bases: TGTGCCAGCAGCGTAGCGGGAGAGCGCCGCAATGAGCAGTTCTTC.

The V gene is TRBV11-3, the J gene TRBJ1-1; D not certain. This CDR3 spans 14 amino acids. Germline V gives CDR1 SGHNT, CDR2 YENEEA. With 4 bases removed from V and 2 bases from J, the gap between germline ends came to 11 bases. For the CDR3, the DNA is TGTGCCAGCAGCTCTAGACTGGGTAACACTGAAGCTTTCTTT. The encoded protein is CASSSRLGNTEAFF.

The chain couples TRBV7-2 to TRBJ2-3; TRBD1 matches at 8 bases. Unmatched junction bases numbered 10, after V lost 5 bases and J lost 6 bases. Germline V CDR1 and CDR2: SGHTA, FQGNSA. The CDR3 has 15 residues. The CDR3 reads CASSTRDRFVDTQYF. The CDR3 DNA reads TGTGCCAGCAGCACCCGGGACAGGTTCGTGGATACGCAGTATTTT.

The rearrangement joins TRBV30 to TRBJ1-1, with D maybe TRBD1 (6 bases). This CDR3 comprises 13 residues. Trimming pared 0 bases from V and 2 bases from J, leaving 7 bases between. The germline V gene has CDR1 GTSNPN and CDR2 SVGIG (reference sequence). The CDR3 DNA sequence: TGTGCCTGGAGTGTGGGGACAAACACTGAAGCTTTCTTT. This codes for CAWSVGTNTEAFF. Full variable domain (missing parts from reference TRBV30 and TRBJ1-1): SQTIHQWPATLVQPVGSPLSLECTVEGTSNPNLYWYRQAAGRGLQLLFYSVGIGQISSEVPQNLSASRPQDRQFILSSKKLLLSDSGFYLCAWSVGTNTEAFFGQGTRLTVV.

Remarks on this clone: The same CDR3 can be traced to other DNA sequences in this sample. V gene TRBV13 combines with J gene TRBJ2-1; TRBD1 might be the D (6 bases). V was clipped by 3 bases and J by 7 bases, with 13 bases between them. Germline values: CDR1 PRHDT, CDR2 FYEKMQ (reference sequence). This CDR3 spans 14 amino acids. The CDR3 loop is CASSFGTSPNEQFF. The CDR3 DNA sequence: TGTGCCAGCAGCTTCGGGACAAGCCCTAATGAGCAGTTCTTC.

This CDR3 reads CASSEAEGIYGYTF. The CDR3, as DNA: TGTGCCAGCAGTGAAGCGGAGGGAATCTATGGCTACACCTTC. V usage is TRBV6-1 and J usage is TRBJ1-2; D not certain. Germline V gene sequence: CDR1 MNHNS, CDR2 SASEGT. V gave up 0 bases and J gave up 4 bases, with 9 bases separating them. The CDR3 is 14 residues long.

The CDR3 sequence: CASSYDVGDYEQYF. CDR3 bases: TGTGCCAGCAGTTATGATGTCGGAGACTACGAGCAGTACTTC. The V call is TRBV6-5, the J call TRBJ2-7; D remains unclear. The ends were cut back, 3 bases at V and 3 bases at J, with 12 bases in the middle. The CDR3 loop spans 14 amino acids. In germline, CDR1 is MNHEY, CDR2 SVGAGI.

The chain combines TRBV6-5 with TRBJ2-2; TRBD1 is a possible D gene (6 bases). V lost 2 bases and J lost 0, with 10 bases in between. Germline CDR1 is MNHEY and CDR2 is SVGAGI. The CDR3 loop spans 16 amino acids. The DNA for the CDR3 is TGTGCCAGCAGTTACCAGACAGGCTCGAACACCGGGGAGCTGTTTTTT. Translation gives CASSYQTGSNTGELFF.